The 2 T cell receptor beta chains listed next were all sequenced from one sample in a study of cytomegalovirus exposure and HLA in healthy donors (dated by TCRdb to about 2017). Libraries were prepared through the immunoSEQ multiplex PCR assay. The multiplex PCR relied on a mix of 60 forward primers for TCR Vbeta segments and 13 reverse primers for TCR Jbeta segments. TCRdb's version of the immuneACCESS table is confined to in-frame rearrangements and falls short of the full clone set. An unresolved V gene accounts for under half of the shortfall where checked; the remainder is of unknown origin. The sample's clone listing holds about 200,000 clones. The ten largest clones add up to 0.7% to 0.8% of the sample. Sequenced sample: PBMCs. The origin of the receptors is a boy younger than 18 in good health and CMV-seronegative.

CDR3 sequence: CASSAKRQGANYEQYF. CDR3 in DNA: TGTGCCAGCAGCGCAAAAAGACAGGGGGCTAACTACGAGCAGTACTTC. V is TRBV5-6 and J is TRBJ2-7, with 10 bases lining up with TRBD1. Germline V gives CDR1 SGHDT, CDR2 YYEEEE. CDR3 length: 16 amino acids. Trimming at V came to 4 bases and at J to 3 bases, leaving 10 bases not matched to a gene.

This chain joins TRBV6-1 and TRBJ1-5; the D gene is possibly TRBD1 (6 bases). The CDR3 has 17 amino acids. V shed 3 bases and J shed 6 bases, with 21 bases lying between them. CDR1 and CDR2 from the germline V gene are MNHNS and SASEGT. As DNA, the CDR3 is TGTGCCAGCAGTGAGAGGGGGAGAGACAGAATCACTCAGCCCCAGCATTTT. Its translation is CASSERGRDRITQPQHF.